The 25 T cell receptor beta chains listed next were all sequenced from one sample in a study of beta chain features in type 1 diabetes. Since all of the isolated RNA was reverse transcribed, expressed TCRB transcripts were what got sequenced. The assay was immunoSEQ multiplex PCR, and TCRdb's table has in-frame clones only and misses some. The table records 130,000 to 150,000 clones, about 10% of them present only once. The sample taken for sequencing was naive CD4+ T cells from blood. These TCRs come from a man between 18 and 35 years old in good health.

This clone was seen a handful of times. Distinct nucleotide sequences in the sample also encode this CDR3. In nucleotides, the CDR3 is TGTGCCAGCAGCCGGGACAGGAATCAGCCCCAGCATTTT. Translated: CASSRDRNQPQHF. The V call is TRBV7-2, the J call TRBJ1-5; 8 nucleotides line up with TRBD1. CDR3 length: 13 residues. V was pared by 5 bases and J by 4 bases, with 1 base of the junction left unmatched. CDR1 and CDR2 from the germline V gene are SGHTA and FQGNSA.

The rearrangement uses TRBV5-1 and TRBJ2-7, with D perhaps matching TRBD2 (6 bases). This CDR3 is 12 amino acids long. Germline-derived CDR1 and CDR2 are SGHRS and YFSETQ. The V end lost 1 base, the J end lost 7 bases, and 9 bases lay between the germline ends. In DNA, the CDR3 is TGCGCCAGCAGCTTGTACGGGGGAGAGCAGTACTTC. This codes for CASSLYGGEQYF.

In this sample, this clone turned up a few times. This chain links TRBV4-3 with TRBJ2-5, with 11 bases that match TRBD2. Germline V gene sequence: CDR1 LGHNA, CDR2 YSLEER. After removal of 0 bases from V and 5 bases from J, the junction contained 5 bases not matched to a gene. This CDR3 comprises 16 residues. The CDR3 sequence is CASSQDLPSGGETQYF. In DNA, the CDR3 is TGCGCCAGCAGCCAAGATCTTCCTAGCGGGGGGGAGACCCAGTACTTC.

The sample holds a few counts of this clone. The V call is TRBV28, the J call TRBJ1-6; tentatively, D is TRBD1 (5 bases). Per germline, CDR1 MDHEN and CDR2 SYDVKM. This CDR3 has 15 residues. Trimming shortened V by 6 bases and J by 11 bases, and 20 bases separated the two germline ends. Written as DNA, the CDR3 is TGTGCCAGCAGCCGCCTGGGAGGGGAGCGAGCACCCCTCCACTTT. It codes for CASSRLGGERAPLHF.

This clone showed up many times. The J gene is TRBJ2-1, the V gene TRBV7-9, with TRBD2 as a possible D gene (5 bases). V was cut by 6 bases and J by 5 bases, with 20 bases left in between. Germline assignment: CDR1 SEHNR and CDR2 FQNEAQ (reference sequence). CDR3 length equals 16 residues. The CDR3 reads CASSVSGVEVNNEQFF. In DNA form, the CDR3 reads TGTGCCAGCAGTGTATCCGGGGTAGAGGTGAACAATGAGCAGTTCTTC.

The CDR3 here is CASTVDGNQPQHF. The CDR3 nucleotides read TGTGCCAGCACCGTAGATGGCAATCAGCCCCAGCATTTT. The genes are TRBV6-6 and TRBJ1-5; D not certain. V gave up 7 bases and J gave up 2 bases, with 9 bases separating them. This CDR3 contains 13 residues. The germline V gene has CDR1 MNHNY and CDR2 SVGAGI (reference sequence).

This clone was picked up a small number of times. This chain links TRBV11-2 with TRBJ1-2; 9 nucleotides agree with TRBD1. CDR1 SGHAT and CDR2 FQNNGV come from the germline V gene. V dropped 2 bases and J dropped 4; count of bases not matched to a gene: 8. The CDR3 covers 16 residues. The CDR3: CASSLRLTGGFYGYTF. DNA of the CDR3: TGTGCCAGCAGCTTAAGATTGACAGGGGGGTTCTATGGCTACACCTTC. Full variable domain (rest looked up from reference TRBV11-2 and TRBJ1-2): EAGVAQSPRYKIIEKRQSVAFWCNPISGHATLYWYQQILGQGPKLLIQFQNNGVVDDSQLPKDRFSAERLKGVDSTLKIQPAKLEDSAVYLCASSLRLTGGFYGYTFGSGTRLTVV.

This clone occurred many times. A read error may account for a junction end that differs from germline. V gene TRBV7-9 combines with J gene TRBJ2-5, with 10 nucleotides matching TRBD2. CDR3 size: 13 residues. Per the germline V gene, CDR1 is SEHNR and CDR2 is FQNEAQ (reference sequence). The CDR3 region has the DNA TGTGCCAGCAGCCTAGCGGGGGCTGAGACCCAGTACTTC. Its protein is CASSLAGAETQYF.

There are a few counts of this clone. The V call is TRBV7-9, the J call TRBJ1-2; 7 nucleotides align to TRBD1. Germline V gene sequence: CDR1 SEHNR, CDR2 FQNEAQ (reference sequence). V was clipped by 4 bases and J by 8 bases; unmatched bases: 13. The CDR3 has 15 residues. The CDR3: CASSSSDRPARGYTF. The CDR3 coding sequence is TGTGCCAGCAGCTCCTCGGACAGGCCCGCTCGGGGCTACACCTTC.

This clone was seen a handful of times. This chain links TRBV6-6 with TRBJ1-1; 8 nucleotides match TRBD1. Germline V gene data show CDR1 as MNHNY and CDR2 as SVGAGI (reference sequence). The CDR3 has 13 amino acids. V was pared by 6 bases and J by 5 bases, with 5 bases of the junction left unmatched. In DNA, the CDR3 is TGTGCCAGCAGCATCACAGGGGGGACTGAAGCTTTCTTT. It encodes CASSITGGTEAFF.

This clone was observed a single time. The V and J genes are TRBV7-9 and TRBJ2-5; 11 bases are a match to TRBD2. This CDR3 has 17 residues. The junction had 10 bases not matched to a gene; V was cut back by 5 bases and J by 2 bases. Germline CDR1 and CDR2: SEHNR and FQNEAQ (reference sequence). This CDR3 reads CASSRSLAGGTQETQYF. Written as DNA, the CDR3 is TGTGCCAGCAGCCGATCTCTAGCGGGGGGCACACAAGAGACCCAGTACTTC.

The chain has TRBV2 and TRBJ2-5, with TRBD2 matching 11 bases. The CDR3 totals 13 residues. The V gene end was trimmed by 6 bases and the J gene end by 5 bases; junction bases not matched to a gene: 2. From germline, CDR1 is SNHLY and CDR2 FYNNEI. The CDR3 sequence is CASRGTSGETQYF. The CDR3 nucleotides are TGTGCCAGCAGGGGGACTAGCGGTGAGACCCAGTACTTC.

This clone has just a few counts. The CDR3 is CASSQEGAGGFNQPQHF. The CDR3 DNA is TGCGCCAGCAGCCAAGAGGGGGCAGGGGGCTTCAATCAGCCCCAGCATTTT. The chain employs TRBV4-1 and TRBJ1-5; 8 nucleotides agree with TRBD1. Germline CDR1 reads MGHRA; CDR2 reads YSYEKL. The CDR3 contains 17 residues. V gave up 0 bases and J gave up 3 bases; unmatched junction bases: 7.

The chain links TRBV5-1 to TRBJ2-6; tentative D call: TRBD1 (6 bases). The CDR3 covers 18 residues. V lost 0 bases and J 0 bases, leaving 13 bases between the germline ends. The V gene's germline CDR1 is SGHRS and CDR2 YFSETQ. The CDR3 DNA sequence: TGCGCCAGCAGCTTGGCCGACAGGATGCTCTCTGGGGCCAACGTCCTGACTTTC. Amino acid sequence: CASSLADRMLSGANVLTF.

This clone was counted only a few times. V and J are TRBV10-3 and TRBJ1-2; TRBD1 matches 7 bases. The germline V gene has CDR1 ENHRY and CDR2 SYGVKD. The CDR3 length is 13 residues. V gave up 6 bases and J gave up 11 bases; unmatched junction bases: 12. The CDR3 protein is CAISPGQSNLYTF. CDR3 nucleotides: TGTGCCATCAGCCCGGGACAGTCGAACCTTTACACCTTC.

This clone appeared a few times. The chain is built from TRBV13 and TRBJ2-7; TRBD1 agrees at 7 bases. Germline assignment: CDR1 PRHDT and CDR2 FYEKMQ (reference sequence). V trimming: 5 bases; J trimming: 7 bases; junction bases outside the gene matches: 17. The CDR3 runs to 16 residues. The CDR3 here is CASSLKAGRNRGEQYF. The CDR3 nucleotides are TGTGCCAGCAGCCTAAAGGCGGGTCGAAACAGGGGTGAGCAGTACTTC.

In DNA, the CDR3 is TGTGCCAGTAGTGTGACAGGGGTCAATCAGCCCCAGCATTTT. As protein: CASSVTGVNQPQHF. V and J are TRBV19 and TRBJ1-5, with TRBD1 matching 8 bases. The length of the CDR3 is 14 residues. CDR1 and CDR2 (germline): LNHDA, SQIVND (reference sequence). The V gene end was trimmed by 5 bases and the J gene end by 3 bases; junction bases not matched to a gene: 3. Looking up the rest from reference TRBV19 and TRBJ1-5 gives the full variable domain: DGGITQSPKYLFRKEGQNVTLSCEQNLNHDAMYWYRQDPGQGLRLIYYSQIVNDFQKGDIAEGYSVSREKKESFPLTVTSAQKNPTAFYLCASSVTGVNQPQHFGDGTRLSIL.

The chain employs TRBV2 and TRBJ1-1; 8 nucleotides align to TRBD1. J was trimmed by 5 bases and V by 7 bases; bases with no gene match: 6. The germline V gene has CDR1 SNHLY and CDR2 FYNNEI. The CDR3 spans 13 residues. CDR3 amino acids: CASIRQGLTEAFF. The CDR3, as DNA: TGTGCCAGCATCCGACAGGGGTTAACTGAAGCTTTCTTT. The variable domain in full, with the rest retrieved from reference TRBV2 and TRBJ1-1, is EPEVTQTPSHQVTQMGQEVILRCVPISNHLYFYWYRQILGQKVEFLVSFYNNEISEKSEIFDDQFSVERPDGSNFTLKIRSTKLEDSAMYFCASIRQGLTEAFFGQGTRLTVV.

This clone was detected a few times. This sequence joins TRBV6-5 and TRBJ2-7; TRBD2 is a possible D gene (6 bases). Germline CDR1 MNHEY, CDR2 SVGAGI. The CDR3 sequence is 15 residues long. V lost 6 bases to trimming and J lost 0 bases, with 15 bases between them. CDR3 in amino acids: CASSPAGGSSYEQYF. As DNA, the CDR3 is TGTGCCAGCAGCCCCGCCGGGGGATCCTCCTACGAGCAGTACTTC.

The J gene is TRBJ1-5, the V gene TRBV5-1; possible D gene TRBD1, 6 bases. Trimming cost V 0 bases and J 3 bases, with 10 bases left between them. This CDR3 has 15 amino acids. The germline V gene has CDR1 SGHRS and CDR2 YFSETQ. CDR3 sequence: CASSLVGAPNQPQHF. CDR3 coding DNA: TGCGCCAGCAGCTTGGTGGGGGCACCCAATCAGCCCCAGCATTTT.

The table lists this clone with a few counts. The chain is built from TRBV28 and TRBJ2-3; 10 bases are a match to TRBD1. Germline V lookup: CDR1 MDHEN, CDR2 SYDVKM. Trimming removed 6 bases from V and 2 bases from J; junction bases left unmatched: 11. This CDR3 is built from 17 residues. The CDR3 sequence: CASRNRQGAIATDTQYF. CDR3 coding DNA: TGTGCCAGCAGGAACCGACAGGGGGCGATCGCCACAGATACGCAGTATTTT.

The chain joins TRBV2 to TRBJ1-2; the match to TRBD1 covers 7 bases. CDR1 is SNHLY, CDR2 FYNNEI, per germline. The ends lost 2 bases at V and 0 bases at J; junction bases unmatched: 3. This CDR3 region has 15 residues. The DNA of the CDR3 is TGTGCCAGCAGTGAATGGGACAGATCTAACTATGGCTACACCTTC. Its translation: CASSEWDRSNYGYTF.

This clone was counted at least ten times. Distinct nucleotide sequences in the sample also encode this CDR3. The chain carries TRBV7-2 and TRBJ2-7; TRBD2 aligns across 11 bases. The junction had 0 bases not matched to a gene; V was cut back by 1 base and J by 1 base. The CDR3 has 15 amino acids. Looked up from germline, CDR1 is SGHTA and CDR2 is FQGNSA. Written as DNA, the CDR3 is TGTGCCAGCAGCTTAGGACTAGCGGGATCCTACGAGCAGTACTTC. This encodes CASSLGLAGSYEQYF.

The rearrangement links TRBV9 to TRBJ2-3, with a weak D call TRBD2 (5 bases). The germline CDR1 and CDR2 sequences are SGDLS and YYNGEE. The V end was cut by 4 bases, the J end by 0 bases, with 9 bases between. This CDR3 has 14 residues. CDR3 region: CASSLGLSTDTQYF. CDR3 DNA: TGTGCCAGCAGCTTAGGACTTAGCACAGATACGCAGTATTTT. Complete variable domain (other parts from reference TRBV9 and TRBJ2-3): DSGVTQTPKHLITATGQRVTLRCSPRSGDLSVYWYQQSLDQGLQFLIQYYNGEERAKGNILERFSAQQFPDLHSELNLSSLELGDSALYFCASSLGLSTDTQYFGPGTRLTVL.

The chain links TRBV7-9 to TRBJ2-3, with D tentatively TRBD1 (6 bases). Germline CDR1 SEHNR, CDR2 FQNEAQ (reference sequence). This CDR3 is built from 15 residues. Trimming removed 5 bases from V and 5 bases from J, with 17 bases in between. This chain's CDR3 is CASSQGGPAGDTQYF. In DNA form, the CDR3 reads TGTGCCAGCAGCCAAGGGGGACCCGCCGGAGATACGCAGTATTTT.